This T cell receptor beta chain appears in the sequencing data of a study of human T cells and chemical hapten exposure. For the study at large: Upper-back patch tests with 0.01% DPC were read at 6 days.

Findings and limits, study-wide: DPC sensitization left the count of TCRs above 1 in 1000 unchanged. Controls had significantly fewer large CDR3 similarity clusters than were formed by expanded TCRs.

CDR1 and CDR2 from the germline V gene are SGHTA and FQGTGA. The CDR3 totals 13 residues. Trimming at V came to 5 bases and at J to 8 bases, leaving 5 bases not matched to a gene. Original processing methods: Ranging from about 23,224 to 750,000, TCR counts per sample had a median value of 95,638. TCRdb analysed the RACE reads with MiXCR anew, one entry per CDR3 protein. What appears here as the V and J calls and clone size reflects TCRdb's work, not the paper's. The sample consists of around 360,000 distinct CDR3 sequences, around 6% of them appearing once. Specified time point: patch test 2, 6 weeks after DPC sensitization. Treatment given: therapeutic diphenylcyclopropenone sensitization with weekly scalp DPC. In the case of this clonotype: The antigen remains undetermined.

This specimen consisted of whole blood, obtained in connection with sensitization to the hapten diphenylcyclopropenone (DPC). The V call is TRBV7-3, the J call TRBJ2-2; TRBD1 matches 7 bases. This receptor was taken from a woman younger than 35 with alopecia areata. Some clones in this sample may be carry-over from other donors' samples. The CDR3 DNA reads TGTGCCAGCAGCCGGGACAGTAGGGGGGAGCTGTTTTTT. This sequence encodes CASSRDSRGELFF.